The source of this TCR beta chain is a study of Ad26.COV2.S vaccination and SARS-CoV-2 variants. Noted treatment: roughly 18 received Ad26.COV2.S at low or high dose, single or two shots; about 5 received placebo; per-sample allocation not given. After the first vaccine or placebo injection, samples were drawn on day 63. Profiled with immunoSEQ multiplex PCR; TCRdb holds only in-frame clones, not every one. The sample includes 200,000 to 250,000 clones, around 89% seen only once; the top ten take about 10%. With 4 bases clipped from V and 1 base from J, the junction kept 4 bases outside the gene matches. This CDR3 comprises 16 residues. The germline gives CDR1 SGHAT, CDR2 FQNNGV.

This specimen was peripheral blood, taken in a trial of Ad26.COV2.S vaccine versus placebo. This sequence joins TRBV11-2 and TRBJ2-5, with TRBD2 matching over 12 bases. The source is a person between 18 and 60 years old who received the Ad26.COV2.S COVID-19 vaccine or a placebo. The chain's CDR3 is CASSSPSGGAQETQYF. In DNA, the CDR3 is TGTGCCAGCAGCTCACCTAGCGGGGGGGCCCAAGAGACCCAGTACTTC.